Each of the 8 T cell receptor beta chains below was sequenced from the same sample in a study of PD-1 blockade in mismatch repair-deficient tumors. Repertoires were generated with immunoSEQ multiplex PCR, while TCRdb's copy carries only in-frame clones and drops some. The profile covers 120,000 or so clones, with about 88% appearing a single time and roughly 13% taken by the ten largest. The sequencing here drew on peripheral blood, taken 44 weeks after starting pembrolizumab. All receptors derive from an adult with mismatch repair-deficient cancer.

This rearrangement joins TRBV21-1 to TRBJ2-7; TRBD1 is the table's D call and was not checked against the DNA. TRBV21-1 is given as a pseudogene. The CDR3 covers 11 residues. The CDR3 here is CGHRETYEQYF. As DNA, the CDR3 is TGTGGACACAGGGAAACCTACGAGCAGTACTTC.

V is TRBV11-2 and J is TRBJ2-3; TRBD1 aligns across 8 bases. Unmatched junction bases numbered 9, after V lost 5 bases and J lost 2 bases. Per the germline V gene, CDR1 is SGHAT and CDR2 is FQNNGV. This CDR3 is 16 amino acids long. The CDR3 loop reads CASSPWTGMHTDTQYF. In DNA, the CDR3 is TGTGCCAGCAGCCCCTGGACAGGGATGCACACAGATACGCAGTATTTT.

CDR3 coding DNA: TGCGCCAGCAGCTGGGCCAGGGGGCGTCCGCAGGACTCTGGGGCCAACGTCCTGACTTTC. It is translated as CASSWARGRPQDSGANVLTF. The V and J genes are TRBV5-1 and TRBJ2-6, with 8 positions matching TRBD1. The trim removed 3 bases at V and 0 bases at J, leaving 14 bases unmatched. Germline lookup yields CDR1 SGHRS and CDR2 YFSETQ. The CDR3 runs 20 residues.

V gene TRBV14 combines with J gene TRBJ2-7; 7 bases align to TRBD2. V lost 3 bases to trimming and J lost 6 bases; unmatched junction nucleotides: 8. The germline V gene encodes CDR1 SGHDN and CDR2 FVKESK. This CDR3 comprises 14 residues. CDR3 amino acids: CASSQRGIGLEQYF. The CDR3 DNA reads TGTGCCAGCAGCCAGCGGGGGATAGGGCTCGAGCAGTACTTC.

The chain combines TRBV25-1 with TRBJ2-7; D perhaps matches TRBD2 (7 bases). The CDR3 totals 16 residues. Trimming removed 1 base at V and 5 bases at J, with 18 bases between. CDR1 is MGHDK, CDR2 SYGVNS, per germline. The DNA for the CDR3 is TGTGCCAGCAGTGAATCAGGTCGGGGGGCCGGGGACGAGCAGTACTTC. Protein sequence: CASSESGRGAGDEQYF.

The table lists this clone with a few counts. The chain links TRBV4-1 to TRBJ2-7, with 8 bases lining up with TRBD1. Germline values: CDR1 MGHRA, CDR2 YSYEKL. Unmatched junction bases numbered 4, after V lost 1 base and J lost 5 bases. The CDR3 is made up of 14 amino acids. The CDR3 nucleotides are TGCGCCAGCAGCCAAGGACAGGGGAAGGACGAGCAGTACTTC. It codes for CASSQGQGKDEQYF.

The CDR3 is CASSLATVDQTYEQYF. The CDR3 bases are TGTGCCAGCAGCTTAGCGACGGTAGATCAAACCTACGAGCAGTACTTC. V gene TRBV11-1 combines with J gene TRBJ2-7; D is undetermined. V lost 0 bases and J lost 2, with 14 bases in between. The CDR3 consists of 16 residues. The V gene's germline CDR1 is SGHAT and CDR2 FQDESV (reference sequence).

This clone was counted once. CDR3: CASSPRTGWHNEKLFF. The CDR3 DNA reads TGTGCCAGCAGCCCCCGGACAGGGTGGCATAATGAAAAACTGTTTTTT. V usage is TRBV13 and J usage is TRBJ1-4; TRBD1 matches at 8 bases. The germline gives CDR1 PRHDT, CDR2 FYEKMQ (reference sequence). With 5 bases clipped from V and 4 bases from J, the junction kept 9 bases outside the gene matches. The CDR3 totals 16 residues.